Following are 11 T cell receptor beta chains from one sample sequenced in a study of persistence of HIV-infected CD4 T cells. Anti-CD3/anti-CD28 beads served as a nonspecific positive control stimulus. CD4+ T cells upregulating both CD40 ligand and CD69 were sorted as responding cells. Their antigens remain unidentified. This was the immunoSEQ version 4 assay in survey mode. The method was immunoSEQ multiplex PCR; TCRdb's version includes in-frame clones alone and lacks a portion of them. Found here are 37,000 or so clones, about 91% of them singletons; the top ten hold approximately 1.3%. The sequences come from CD4+ T cells sorted from PBMCs after approximately 18-hour stimulation, collected from a patient who received antiretroviral therapy. The origin of the receptors is an adult man with HIV who was CMV-seropositive.

This clone was picked up a small number of times. This chain joins TRBV6-4 and TRBJ1-5; D may be TRBD1 (5 bases). The CDR3 consists of 13 residues. V dropped 6 bases and J dropped 1 base, with 7 bases sitting between them. CDR1 MRHNA and CDR2 SNTAGT come from the germline V gene. The CDR3 DNA sequence: TGTGCCAGCAGCAGGGAAAGCAATCAGCCCCAGCATTTT. As protein: CASSRESNQPQHF.

The chain joins TRBV29-1 to TRBJ2-3; TRBD2 matches at 11 bases. This CDR3 is built from 13 residues. J was trimmed by 7 bases and V by 2 bases; bases with no gene match: 2. In germline, CDR1 is SQVTM, CDR2 ANQGSEA. CDR3 nucleotides: TGCAGCGTTGAAACTAGCGGGAGCAATACGCAGTATTTT. Translated, it gives CSVETSGSNTQYF.

The sample holds one count of this clone. The gene calls are TRBV9 and TRBJ1-1; possible D gene TRBD1, 5 bases. Germline values: CDR1 SGDLS, CDR2 YYNGEE. The CDR3 loop spans 13 amino acids. The ends were cut back, 0 bases at V and 9 bases at J, with 12 bases in the middle. The CDR3: CASSVAWGEQAFF. CDR3 DNA: TGTGCCAGCAGCGTAGCTTGGGGGGAGCAAGCTTTCTTT.

This clone was seen a few times. J is TRBJ1-5 and V is TRBV10-1, with no clear D. V was clipped by 0 bases and J by 7 bases, with 10 bases between them. CDR1 and CDR2 (germline): WNHNN, SYGVQD (reference sequence). This CDR3 has 14 residues. The CDR3 protein is CASSESGTGQPQHF. The CDR3 DNA reads as TGCGCCAGCAGTGAGTCGGGAACGGGCCAGCCCCAGCATTTT.

The chain carries TRBV3-1 (or the pseudogene TRBV3-2) and TRBJ2-7, with 10 bases lining up with TRBD1. Trimming took 4 bases from V and 1 from J; bases not matched to a gene: 7. From germline, CDR1 is LGHDT and CDR2 YNNKEL (reference sequence). CDR3 length: 16 amino acids. CDR3 DNA sequence: TGTGCCAGCAGCCGGGGGACAGGGGCCAAATCCTACGAGCAGTACTTC. This encodes CASSRGTGAKSYEQYF.

The chain uses TRBV19 and TRBJ1-3, with D uncertain. Trimming shortened V by 6 bases and J by 0 bases, and 6 bases separated the two germline ends. The germline CDR1 and CDR2 sequences are LNHDA and SQIVND (reference sequence). This CDR3 has 13 residues. The CDR3: CASRRASGNTIYF. Written as DNA, the CDR3 is TGTGCCAGTAGACGGGCCTCTGGAAACACCATATATTTT.

The V call is TRBV6-2 or TRBV6-3, the J call TRBJ1-1; TRBD1 might be the D (5 bases). V gave up 6 bases and J gave up 1 base, with 18 bases separating them. Looked up from germline, CDR1 is MNHEY and CDR2 is SVGEGT. The length of the CDR3 is 16 residues. In DNA, the CDR3 is TGTGCCAGCAGCCCCAGTCGGGGCGCAGGGAACACTGAAGCTTTCTTT. It codes for CASSPSRGAGNTEAFF.

The rearrangement links TRBV10-3 to TRBJ2-2; 9 bases fit TRBD2. Germline V gene data show CDR1 as ENHRY and CDR2 as SYGVKD. J lost 4 bases, V lost 7 bases, and 16 bases had no gene match. CDR3 size: 18 residues. In DNA form, the CDR3 reads TGTGCCATCATTGGCCCCTATTATCTAGCGGGGCGCACCGGGGAGCTGTTTTTT. The encoded protein is CAIIGPYYLAGRTGELFF.

The gene calls are TRBV6-1 and TRBJ1-5, with D unclear. CDR1 is MNHNS, CDR2 SASEGT, per germline. Deletions cut 3 bases from V and 0 bases from J, with 9 bases between. This CDR3 has 15 amino acids. CDR3 sequence (DNA): TGTGCCAGCAGTGATATAACAGCTAGCAATCAGCCCCAGCATTTT. This sequence encodes CASSDITASNQPQHF.

J is TRBJ2-1 and V is TRBV30, with 7 nucleotides matching TRBD2. CDR1 and CDR2 (germline): GTSNPN, SVGIG (reference sequence). The CDR3 length is 14 residues. V trimming: 5 bases; J trimming: 4 bases; junction bases outside the gene matches: 8. The CDR3 loop is CAWLHLAGYNEQFF. CDR3 nucleotide sequence: TGTGCCTGGTTGCACTTAGCGGGTTACAATGAGCAGTTCTTC.

The genes are TRBV5-1 and TRBJ1-5; D is ambiguous. Per germline, CDR1 SGHRS and CDR2 YFSETQ. This CDR3 comprises 15 residues. The germline V and J ends were trimmed by 0 bases and 2 bases, with 9 bases remaining between them. The CDR3 region is CASSLDGLGNQPQHF. CDR3 DNA sequence: TGCGCCAGCAGCTTGGATGGGTTGGGCAATCAGCCCCAGCATTTT.